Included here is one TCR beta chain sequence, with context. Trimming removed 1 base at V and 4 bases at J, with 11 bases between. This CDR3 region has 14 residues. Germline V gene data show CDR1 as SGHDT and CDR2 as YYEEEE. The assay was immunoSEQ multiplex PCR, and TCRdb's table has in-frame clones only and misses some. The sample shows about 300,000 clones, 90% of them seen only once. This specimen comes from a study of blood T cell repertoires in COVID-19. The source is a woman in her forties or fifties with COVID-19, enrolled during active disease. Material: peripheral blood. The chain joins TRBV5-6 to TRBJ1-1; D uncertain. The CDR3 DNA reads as TGTGCCAGCAGCTTGATCGGGTTAGGCACTGAAGCTTTCTTT. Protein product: CASSLIGLGTEAFF.